This T cell receptor beta chain was recorded in a study of OX40 agonist ivuxolimab in advanced cancers. Using immunoSEQ multiplex PCR, the repertoire was profiled, and TCRdb retains in-frame clones only, with some absent. Counted here are 55,000 to 75,000 clones, roughly nine tenths occurring once; the ten biggest clones make up 1.1%. This clone was observed a few times. CDR1 is SEHNR, CDR2 FQNEAQ, per germline (reference sequence). V was shortened by 4 bases and J by 3 bases, with 9 bases between the two germline ends. The length of the CDR3 is 14 residues. The specimen comprised CD4+ or CD8+ T cells sorted from blood, sampled in a trial of the OX40 agonist ivuxolimab. The rearrangement uses TRBV7-9 and TRBJ2-2; maybe TRBD2 (5 bases). The origin of this receptor is an adult with an advanced solid tumor such as melanoma, head and neck, liver or kidney cancer. CDR3 loop: CASSSDFHTGELFF. The CDR3 DNA sequence: TGTGCCAGCAGCTCGGACTTCCACACCGGGGAGCTGTTTTTT.